The entry that follows covers one TCR beta chain sequence. The protocol was immunoSEQ multiplex PCR, while the TCRdb copy is restricted to in-frame clones and leaves out a portion. This sample has about 22,000 clones, with about nine tenths found just once. This sample is part of a study of blood T cell repertoires in COVID-19. About the research overall: Samples taken during acute and convalescent COVID-19 were collected in the United States, Italy and Spain. Sources were T cells, B-cell-depleted T cells, or PBMCs; the material itself was cDNA or gDNA.

The source is a human donor with active COVID-19. The donor label of this sample is uncertain. Sequencing was carried out using peripheral blood.

CDR3 nucleotides: TGCGCCAGCAGCTCCGGGACTAGCGGATACAATGAGCAGTTCTTC. This codes for CASSSGTSGYNEQFF. This chain connects TRBV5-1 to TRBJ2-1, with TRBD2 matching over 11 bases. CDR1 is SGHRS, CDR2 YFSETQ, per germline. The ends lost 3 bases at V and 4 bases at J; junction bases unmatched: 3. The CDR3 spans 15 residues.